Listed below are T cell receptor beta chains from one sample, sequenced in a study of T cells in Graves' hyperthyroidism and ophthalmopathy. TCRdb itself ran the multiplex PCR reads through MiXCR, one entry per CDR3 protein. The sample contains 250,000 to 400,000 distinct CDR3 sequences, roughly an eighth of which appear only once. Source material: blood. These receptors came from a woman aged 40 to 50 with Graves' ophthalmopathy. Both conserved end residues are part of each CDR3. Each record gives: V gene, D gene, clone size, J gene, CDR3 protein, CDR3 DNA. The D gene is left open where the match is weak. Expanded clones are given a class, and other clones once, few, many or no size at all.

TRBV6-2/TRBV6-3	-	many	TRBJ1-5	CASSYSKVGFKPQHF	TGTGCCAGCAGTTACTCGAAGGTGGGTTTCAAGCCCCAGCATTTT
TRBV29-1	TRBD1	many	TRBJ2-7	CSVETGSSYEQYF	TGCAGCGTTGAGACAGGGAGCTCCTACGAGCAGTACTTC
TRBV18	-	many	TRBJ2-1	CASSPVSNNEQFF	TGTGCCAGCTCACCCGTCTCCAACAATGAGCAGTTCTTC
TRBV7-6	TRBD1	-	TRBJ2-7	CASSLGQGGEQYF	TGTGCCAGCAGCTTGGGACAGGGTGGCGAGCAGTACTTC
TRBV4-2	TRBD2	-	TRBJ2-5	CASSQVMERESAETQYF	TGTGCCAGCAGCCAAGTGATGGAGCGGGAGAGCGCCGAGACCCAGTACTTC
TRBV20-1	-	-	TRBJ2-6	CSPREVGANVLTF	TGCAGTCCGAGGGAGGTTGGGGCCAACGTCCTGACTTTC
TRBV20-1	-	many	TRBJ1-1	CSAKARVTEAFF	TGCAGTGCTAAGGCCAGGGTCACTGAAGCTTTCTTT
TRBV20-1	TRBD2	-	TRBJ2-5	CSARELAGGQGETQYF	TGCAGTGCTAGAGAGCTAGCGGGGGGTCAGGGGGAGACCCAGTACTTC
TRBV2	TRBD2	many	TRBJ2-7	CASKGLAPYEQYF	TGTGCCAGCAAAGGACTAGCCCCCTACGAGCAGTACTTC
TRBV2	TRBD2	many	TRBJ2-1	CASRSGTSGTLSSYNEQFF	TGTGCCAGCAGATCCGGGACTAGCGGGACACTCAGCTCCTACAATGAGCAGTTCTTC
TRBV7-8	-	many	TRBJ1-1	CASSLARAKNTEAFF	TGTGCCAGCAGCTTAGCTCGAGCAAAGAACACTGAAGCTTTCTTT
TRBV12-3/TRBV12-4	-	many	TRBJ1-2	CASSRSLGFFNYGYTF	TGTGCCAGCAGTCGCTCATTGGGCTTCTTTAACTATGGCTACACCTTC
TRBV28	-	many	TRBJ2-1	CASSLQGRLYNEQFF	TGTGCCAGCAGTTTGCAGGGGCGCCTCTACAATGAGCAGTTCTTC